The source of this T cell receptor (beta chain) is a study of a mutant IDH1 vaccine in newly diagnosed glioma. Overall study context: Following radiotherapy alone, or alongside temozolomide cycles, vaccination was started after an interval of 4-6 weeks. The treated group averaged about 39 years old and was 62.5% male, about 40% female. Visits designated V12 and V13 were conducted at weeks 35 and 47, respectively.

Notes on this clone: As yet, its antigen is unknown.

The CDR3 is 17 amino acids. V was shortened by 5 bases and J by 2 bases, with 21 bases between the two germline ends. CDR1 and CDR2 from the germline V gene are MDHEN and SYDVKM. The time point: week 47, end of study. Doses consisted of 300 ug of mutant IDH1 20-mer peptide each, paired with topical imiquimod. In every donor, the tumor was a new WHO grade 3 or 4 IDH1-mutant, ATRX-lost astrocytoma. The method was immunoSEQ multiplex PCR; TCRdb's version includes in-frame clones alone and lacks a portion of them. Among fewer than 25,000 clones, about four fifths were seen once, and the ten largest hold roughly 2.8%.

Specimen: PBMCs, collected from a glioma patient whose treatment included an IDH1 peptide vaccine. The sequence came from a man aged 40-50 years with glioma. This chain connects TRBV28 to TRBJ1-1, with a tentative D call TRBD1 (6 bases). The CDR3 protein is CASSPLSTGGKNTEAFF. CDR3 sequence (DNA): TGTGCCAGCAGTCCCCTATCGACAGGTGGGAAAAACACTGAAGCTTTCTTT.